This TCR beta chain came from a study of spatial heterogeneity in lung cancer. Overall study findings and caveats: Detection of ubiquitous tumor TCRs in blood was higher at resection than follow-up.

Indicated time point: sample taken at primary tumor resection. No cells were sorted before sequencing. The whole RNA sequenced was extracted from tumor, nontumor lung or frozen PBMC. TCRdb used MiXCR to reprocess the 5' RACE reads, holding one entry per CDR3 protein. Among about 38,000 distinct CDR3 sequences listed, 7.5% to 8% were seen once. Ten or more counts support this clonotype. Its antigen remains unknown. The input for sequencing was PBMCs, taken at surgery. The source of this sequence is a male donor with early-stage non-small cell lung cancer.

In DNA form, the CDR3 reads TGTGCCAGCAGCTCAGACTCCCAGGGTACCGGGGAGCTGTTTTTT. It encodes CASSSDSQGTGELFF. The J gene is TRBJ2-2, the V gene TRBV7-9, with D perhaps TRBD1 (5 bases). Per germline, CDR1 SEHNR and CDR2 FQNEAQ (reference sequence). V lost 4 bases and J lost 5, with 14 bases in between. This CDR3 has 15 residues.